These 23 T cell receptor beta chains were all obtained from the same sample, sequenced in a study of cytomegalovirus exposure and HLA in healthy donors (dated by TCRdb to between 2016 and 2019). The method behind the library was the immunoSEQ multiplex PCR assay. Here the immuneACCESS table is served through TCRdb, limited to in-frame sequences with V and J called. Missing clones are a known gap in these copies; in checked studies unresolved V genes cover under half, and the rest lacks a known reason. Present in this sample are more than 300,000 clones, 75% to 90% of which were seen just once. The ten largest clonotypes hold roughly 0.8% of the sample. Input material: PBMCs. Every receptor here comes from a woman younger than 35 in good health and CMV-seronegative.

In DNA form, the CDR3 reads TGTGCCAGCAGCGCGAGCGGGGGCCCCTACGAGCAGTACTTC. Translating it yields CASSASGGPYEQYF. The chain has TRBV7-3 and TRBJ2-7; 8 bases are a match to TRBD2. This CDR3 has 14 residues. CDR1 and CDR2 from the germline V gene are SGHTA and FQGTGA. Unmatched junction bases numbered 5, after V lost 5 bases and J lost 2 bases.

This clone was seen more than once but under ten times. The chain carries TRBV6-4 and TRBJ2-3, with 14 bases lining up with TRBD2. V was clipped by 0 bases and J by 4 bases; unmatched bases: 0. From germline, CDR1 is MRHNA and CDR2 SNTAGT. The CDR3 extends over 16 amino acids. The DNA of the CDR3 is TGTGCCAGCAGTGACTCGACTAGCGGGGGGGCAGATACGCAGTATTTT. It yields the protein CASSDSTSGGADTQYF.

This clone appeared a single time. The rearrangement joins TRBV6-1 to TRBJ2-7, with TRBD1 identical over 9 bases. Losses at the gene ends were 8 bases for V and 6 bases for J; bases not matched to a gene: 11. The CDR3 length is 14 residues. Germline CDR1 and CDR2: MNHNS and SASEGT. The CDR3 sequence is CASSAAGTGPEQYF. The CDR3 DNA sequence: TGTGCCAGCTCCGCGGCGGGGACAGGGCCCGAGCAGTACTTC.

The CDR3: CSAAGGRGQPQHF. The CDR3 bases are TGCAGCGCCGCAGGGGGTAGAGGTCAGCCCCAGCATTTT. V and J are TRBV29-1 and TRBJ1-5; 7 bases fit TRBD1. The germline V gene encodes CDR1 SQVTM and CDR2 ANQGSEA. CDR3 length: 13 amino acids. Unmatched junction bases numbered 9, after V lost 7 bases and J lost 6 bases.

This chain connects TRBV18 to TRBJ2-1; maybe TRBD2 (7 bases). V lost 5 bases and J lost 5, with 13 bases in between. This CDR3 contains 14 residues. CDR1 and CDR2 (germline): KGHSH, LQKENI. The DNA for the CDR3 is TGTGCCAGCTCAGGGGGGGGCTCGAACAATGAGCAGTTCTTC. This translates into CASSGGGSNNEQFF.

V usage is TRBV6-5 and J usage is TRBJ2-1, with a tentative D call TRBD2 (5 bases). Trimming stripped 4 bases from V and 9 bases from J, with 7 bases between. From germline, CDR1 is MNHEY and CDR2 SVGAGI. The CDR3 runs 11 residues. CDR3 in amino acids: CASSFGGEQFF. CDR3 in DNA: TGTGCCAGCAGTTTCGGAGGTGAGCAGTTCTTC.

The CDR3 protein is CASSLRPVGLADPSYEQYF. CDR3 DNA sequence: TGCGCCAGCAGCTTGAGACCTGTCGGACTAGCGGACCCCTCCTACGAGCAGTACTTC. The chain uses TRBV5-1 and TRBJ2-7; 10 bases align to TRBD2. The germline gives CDR1 SGHRS, CDR2 YFSETQ. V was pared by 1 base and J by 0 bases, with 13 bases of the junction left unmatched. This CDR3 spans 19 amino acids.

The V gene is TRBV28, the J gene TRBJ2-7, with TRBD1 matching over 8 bases. V lost 4 bases to trimming and J lost 0 bases; unmatched junction nucleotides: 11. The length of the CDR3 is 17 residues. CDR1 is MDHEN and CDR2 is SYDVKM in the germline V gene. The CDR3 region has the DNA TGTGCCAGCAGTTCAGGGTGGGGACAGGTTGACTCCTACGAGCAGTACTTC. Translated: CASSSGWGQVDSYEQYF.

With respect to this clone: Different DNA sequences within this sample yield the same CDR3. The V and J genes are TRBV4-1 and TRBJ1-1; a weak D match, TRBD1 (5 bases). V lost 1 base, J lost 1 base, and 10 bases lay in between. Germline CDR1 is MGHRA and CDR2 is YSYEKL. CDR3 length: 15 residues. CDR3 sequence: CASSQVRGGNTEAFF. DNA for the CDR3: TGCGCCAGCAGCCAAGTACGCGGGGGGAACACTGAAGCTTTCTTT.

The chain is built from TRBV28 and TRBJ1-2; 8 bases map to TRBD1. The germline V gene has CDR1 MDHEN and CDR2 SYDVKM. There are 13 residues in the CDR3. The V segment lost 3 bases and the J segment 4 bases; nucleotides outside the gene matches: 1. CDR3 sequence reads: CASSFRGPYGYTF. The CDR3 nucleotides are TGTGCCAGCAGTTTCAGGGGGCCCTATGGCTACACCTTC.

The rearrangement links TRBV7-9 to TRBJ2-3; the D gene is possibly TRBD2 (5 bases). Germline CDR1 is SEHNR and CDR2 is FQNEAQ (reference sequence). V lost 2 bases, J lost 5 bases, and 11 bases lay in between. The CDR3 totals 14 residues. This chain's CDR3 is CASSLTRIVDTQYF. CDR3 sequence (DNA): TGTGCCAGCAGCTTAACTAGAATAGTAGATACGCAGTATTTT.

In nucleotides, the CDR3 is TGCGCCAGCAGCGTCGGGACTAGCGGCAATGAGCAGTTCTTC. Translated: CASSVGTSGNEQFF. The genes are TRBV5-1 and TRBJ2-1, with 11 bases that match TRBD2. V lost 4 bases and J lost 6; bases outside the gene matches: 3. The CDR3 is 14 residues long. Germline V gives CDR1 SGHRS, CDR2 YFSETQ.

This chain joins TRBV5-4 and TRBJ2-1; 8 nucleotides align to TRBD1. Germline CDR1 is SGHNT and CDR2 is YYREEE (reference sequence). V gave up 0 bases and J gave up 1 base; unmatched junction bases: 3. CDR3 length: 16 amino acids. The CDR3 DNA reads as TGTGCCAGCAGCTTGGAGAGGGACAGGTCCTACAATGAGCAGTTCTTC. It specifies CASSLERDRSYNEQFF.

This chain uses TRBV25-1 with TRBJ1-6; 12 nucleotides align to TRBD1. This CDR3 spans 15 amino acids. Germline V CDR1 and CDR2: MGHDK, SYGVNS. The junction had 3 bases not matched to a gene; V was cut back by 6 bases and J by 6 bases. The CDR3 sequence is CASSPGQGANSPLHF. Written as DNA, the CDR3 is TGTGCCAGCAGCCCGGGACAGGGGGCTAATTCACCCCTCCACTTT.

The chain carries TRBV6-6 and TRBJ2-7; D is unresolved. The CDR3 sequence is 15 residues long. The V and J ends lost 2 bases and 6 bases respectively, with 17 bases between them. Per the germline V gene, CDR1 is MNHNY and CDR2 is SVGAGI (reference sequence). The CDR3 DNA is TGTGCCAGCAGTTACGTGGTAGCCTCAAGGTCCGAGCAGTACTTC. Translation: CASSYVVASRSEQYF.

This rearrangement joins TRBV4-1 to TRBJ2-5, with no clear D. The CDR3 is 14 amino acids. V shed 3 bases and J shed 5 bases, with 13 bases lying between them. CDR1 MGHRA and CDR2 YSYEKL come from the germline V gene. The CDR3 DNA follows: TGCGCCAGCAGCCAGCTGGCCCTCGGGGAGACCCAGTACTTC. Residues: CASSQLALGETQYF.

The genes are TRBV18 and TRBJ2-2; 7 nucleotides agree with TRBD2. This CDR3 spans 16 amino acids. Germline trimming cut 3 bases from V and 3 bases from J; bases unmatched to any gene: 7. The germline V gene encodes CDR1 KGHSH and CDR2 LQKENI. CDR3 nucleotide sequence: TGTGCCAGCTCACCCTCCGCCCGGGGGGACACCGGGGAGCTGTTTTTT. It yields the protein CASSPSARGDTGELFF.

CDR3 region: CASSIDWTGASYEQYF. Written as DNA, the CDR3 is TGTGCCAGTAGTATAGATTGGACAGGGGCCTCCTACGAGCAGTACTTC. V and J are TRBV19 and TRBJ2-7; 9 bases are shared with TRBD1. After removal of 0 bases from V and 0 bases from J, the junction contained 3 bases not matched to a gene. The CDR3 contains 16 residues. CDR1 is LNHDA and CDR2 is SQIVND in the germline V gene (reference sequence).

In this sample, this clone turned up once. The V and J genes are TRBV5-1 and TRBJ2-5; 9 bases map to TRBD1. Germline CDR1 reads SGHRS; CDR2 reads YFSETQ. J gave up 1 base and V 4 bases, and 8 bases lay outside the gene matches. The CDR3 consists of 16 residues. CDR3: CASSGETGGPQETQYF. CDR3 nucleotide sequence: TGCGCCAGCAGCGGAGAGACAGGGGGACCCCAAGAGACCCAGTACTTC.

The chain joins TRBV19 to TRBJ2-6; D gene uncertain. Germline V gene lookup returns CDR1 LNHDA and CDR2 SQIVND (reference sequence). The CDR3 spans 15 residues. Deletions cut 9 bases from V and 0 bases from J, with 12 bases between. The CDR3 nucleotides are TGTGCCAGCCTCAGTTTTCCCTCTGGGGCCAACGTCCTGACTTTC. Translated, it gives CASLSFPSGANVLTF. Combining the CDR3 with reference TRBV19 and TRBJ2-6 gives the whole variable domain DGGITQSPKYLFRKEGQNVTLSCEQNLNHDAMYWYRQDPGQGLRLIYYSQIVNDFQKGDIAEGYSVSREKKESFPLTVTSAQKNPTAFYLCASLSFPSGANVLTFGAGSRLTVL.

J is TRBJ2-2 and V is TRBV9; 8 bases line up with TRBD1. J lost 1 base, V lost 3 bases, and 2 bases had no gene match. CDR3 length: 15 residues. Germline CDR1 reads SGDLS; CDR2 reads YYNGEE. CDR3 DNA sequence: TGTGCCAGCAGCGGTGGGACAGGGAACACCGGGGAGCTGTTTTTT. Its protein is CASSGGTGNTGELFF.

The chain joins TRBV29-1 to TRBJ1-2, with a weak D call TRBD1 (5 bases). Germline CDR1 and CDR2: SQVTM and ANQGSEA. Trimming cost V 7 bases and J 6 bases, with 6 bases left between them. The CDR3 extends over 9 amino acids. CDR3 amino acids: CSADNGYTF. The CDR3 DNA reads TGCAGCGCGGACAATGGCTACACCTTC.

The V and J genes are TRBV4-2 and TRBJ1-3, with D maybe TRBD1 (6 bases). This CDR3 has 17 residues. With 2 bases removed from V and 2 bases from J, the gap between germline ends came to 16 bases. The V gene's germline CDR1 is LGHNA and CDR2 YNFKEQ. The CDR3 region is CASSQTSGGQAGNTIYF. CDR3 DNA sequence: TGTGCCAGCAGCCAAACGAGCGGGGGGCAGGCTGGAAACACCATATATTTT.